The 12 T cell receptor beta chains given below trace back to one sample, sequenced in a study of T cells in Graves' hyperthyroidism and ophthalmopathy (dated by TCRdb to between 2018 and 2021). To prepare the library, multiplex PCR was applied. Sequencing took place on an Illumina HiSeq 2000. The TCR beta CDR3 regions were amplified from the RNA transcripts. A first-round RT-PCR of the TCR CDR3 used the HTBI primer set with the Qiagen OneStep RT-PCR kit. TCRdb passed the public sequencing reads through fastp at Q25 and MiXCR, retaining productive beta sequences. Rows are unified per CDR3 protein, each entry keeping the most common DNA and genes. The sample table holds around 600,000 distinct CDR3 sequences, of which approximately 14% were seen once. The top ten clonotypes cover around 7% of the sample. The source material was blood. Receptor source: a woman younger than 30 with Graves' ophthalmopathy.

This clonotype was observed many times. The chain joins TRBV19 to TRBJ2-7, with D uncertain. V was clipped by 5 bases and J by 6 bases, with 17 bases between them. The CDR3 contains 14 residues. Per germline, CDR1 LNHDA and CDR2 SQIVND (reference sequence). CDR3 sequence: CASSPDIRLGEQYF. CDR3 DNA sequence: TGTGCCAGTAGTCCCGACATAAGGTTGGGCGAGCAGTACTTC.

The rearrangement links TRBV5-4 to TRBJ1-1; weak D call: TRBD1 (5 bases). The CDR3 totals 14 residues. CDR1 is SGHNT, CDR2 YYREEE, per germline (reference sequence). Trimming stripped 2 bases from V and 6 bases from J, with 14 bases between. The CDR3 sequence is CASSLIGSGAEAFF. CDR3 DNA: TGTGCCAGCAGCTTAATAGGTTCGGGGGCTGAAGCTTTCTTT.

This sequence joins TRBV6-1 and TRBJ2-3, with 11 bases fitting TRBD2. Per the germline V gene, CDR1 is MNHNS and CDR2 is SASEGT. The CDR3 is made up of 15 amino acids. V lost 7 bases, J lost 4 bases, and 7 bases stayed unmatched. The CDR3 sequence: CASKGLAGGPDTQYF. The CDR3 nucleotides are TGTGCCAGCAAGGGGCTAGCGGGAGGACCAGATACGCAGTATTTT.

This clonotype was counted at least ten times. V usage is TRBV6-6 and J usage is TRBJ2-7, with a tentative D call TRBD1 (6 bases). Germline values: CDR1 MNHNY, CDR2 SVGAGI (reference sequence). CDR3 length equals 15 residues. The V gene lost 0 bases and the J gene lost 2 bases, with 11 bases spanning the gap. The CDR3 DNA sequence: TGTGCCAGCAGTTACTCGAGCCAGGGGACCTACGAGCAGTACTTC. Its protein is CASSYSSQGTYEQYF.

Many counts were recorded for this clonotype. The CDR3 loop reads CASSFRGGASGYTF. CDR3 DNA: TGTGCCAGCAGTTTCCGCGGGGGGGCGAGTGGCTACACCTTC. V is TRBV12-3 or TRBV12-4 and J is TRBJ1-2, with D perhaps TRBD1 (6 bases). V was cut by 3 bases and J by 7 bases, with 15 bases left in between. The CDR3 runs 14 residues.

This rearrangement joins TRBV20-1 to TRBJ1-2; D gene unclear. Trimming removed 0 bases from V and 2 bases from J, with 25 bases in between. This CDR3 has 19 residues. The germline CDR1 and CDR2 sequences are DFQATT and SNEGSKA (reference sequence). CDR3 bases: TGCAGTGCTAGAGAAAACCTAATGGAGAGGAGCCTGCTGAACTATGGCTACACCTTC. It codes for CSARENLMERSLLNYGYTF.

This clonotype was observed at least ten times. This chain uses TRBV7-9 with TRBJ2-7, with TRBD2 identical over 11 bases. The J segment lost 1 base and the V segment lost 5 bases, leaving 4 bases of the junction unmatched. Germline CDR1 is SEHNR and CDR2 is FQNEAQ (reference sequence). The CDR3 sequence is 15 residues long. The CDR3 DNA follows: TGTGCCAGCAGCCCAACTAGCGGGAGATCCTACGAGCAGTACTTC. It encodes CASSPTSGRSYEQYF.

This chain links TRBV7-2 with TRBJ1-2, with D unclear. Trimming took 5 bases from V and 3 from J, leaving 7 bases between them. Germline V lookup: CDR1 SGHTA, CDR2 FQGNSA. The CDR3 loop spans 12 amino acids. The CDR3 loop is CASSMGDYGYTF. The CDR3 DNA sequence: TGTGCCAGCAGCATGGGAGACTATGGCTACACCTTC.

The table lists this clonotype with a few counts. The V call is TRBV2, the J call TRBJ2-2; TRBD1 agrees at 7 bases. V was pared by 5 bases and J by 5 bases, with 8 bases of the junction left unmatched. The CDR3 is made up of 15 amino acids. Germline V gene data show CDR1 as SNHLY and CDR2 as FYNNEI. The CDR3 sequence: CASSSETGLTGELFF. Here the CDR3 DNA reads TGTGCCAGCAGTTCCGAGACAGGGTTAACCGGGGAGCTGTTTTTT.

This clonotype appeared many times. The V gene is TRBV4-3, the J gene TRBJ2-1, with D possibly being TRBD1 (5 bases). V lost 0 bases and J lost 0, with 9 bases in between. CDR3 length: 16 amino acids. Germline CDR1 is LGHNA and CDR2 is YSLEER. CDR3 sequence reads: CASSQDGRDSYNEQFF. The CDR3 bases are TGCGCCAGCAGCCAAGACGGCAGGGACTCCTACAATGAGCAGTTCTTC.

Note on this clonotype: This may come from a read error, since a much larger clone is one base off. This chain links TRBV11-1 with TRBJ2-2; possibly TRBD2 for D (7 bases). The CDR3 covers 16 residues. V dropped 5 bases and J dropped 4 bases, with 17 bases sitting between them. Germline CDR1 reads SGHAT; CDR2 reads FQDESV (reference sequence). The CDR3 here is CASSTGGRAVTGELFF. The CDR3 DNA sequence: TGTGCCAGCAGCACCGGGGGGCGGGCAGTCACCGGGGAGCTGTTTTTT.

This clonotype appeared a few times. This may be a read error: a much more frequent sequence differs by one nucleotide. V gene TRBV2 combines with J gene TRBJ1-5; 9 nucleotides line up with TRBD1. CDR1 and CDR2 from the germline V gene are SNHLY and FYNNEI. After removal of 0 bases from V and 2 bases from J, the junction contained 14 bases not matched to a gene. This CDR3 has 20 residues. The CDR3 loop reads CASSEALEDRGHAGNQPQHF. The DNA for the CDR3 is TGTGCCAGCAGTGAAGCGCTTGAGGACAGGGGTCATGCTGGCAATCAGCCCCAGCATTTT.